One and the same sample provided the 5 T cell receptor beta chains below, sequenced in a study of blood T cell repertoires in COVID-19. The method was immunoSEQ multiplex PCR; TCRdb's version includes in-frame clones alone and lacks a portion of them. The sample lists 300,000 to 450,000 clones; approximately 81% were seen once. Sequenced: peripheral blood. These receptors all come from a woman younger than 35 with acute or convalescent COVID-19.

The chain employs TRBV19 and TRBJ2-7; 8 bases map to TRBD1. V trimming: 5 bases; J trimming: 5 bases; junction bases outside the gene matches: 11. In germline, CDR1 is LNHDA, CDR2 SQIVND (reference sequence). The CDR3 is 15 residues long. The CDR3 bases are TGTGCCAGTAGTGGGACCAGGACAGGGCACCACGAGCAGTACTTC. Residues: CASSGTRTGHHEQYF.

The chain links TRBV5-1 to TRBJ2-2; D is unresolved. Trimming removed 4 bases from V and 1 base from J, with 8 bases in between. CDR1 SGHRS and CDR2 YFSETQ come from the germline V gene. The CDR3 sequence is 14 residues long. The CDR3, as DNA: TGCGCCAGCAGCCACAACCGGAACACCGGGGAGCTGTTTTTT. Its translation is CASSHNRNTGELFF.

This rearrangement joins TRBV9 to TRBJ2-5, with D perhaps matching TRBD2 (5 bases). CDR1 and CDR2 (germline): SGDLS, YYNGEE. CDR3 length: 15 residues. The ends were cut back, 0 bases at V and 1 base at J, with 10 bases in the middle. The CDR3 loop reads CASSVGFLAQETQYF. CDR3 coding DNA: TGTGCCAGCAGCGTAGGTTTCCTAGCCCAAGAGACCCAGTACTTC.

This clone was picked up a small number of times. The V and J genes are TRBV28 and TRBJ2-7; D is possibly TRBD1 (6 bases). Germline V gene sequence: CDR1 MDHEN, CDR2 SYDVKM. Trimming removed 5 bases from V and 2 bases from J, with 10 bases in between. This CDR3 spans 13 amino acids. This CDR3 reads CASSPGVAYEQYF. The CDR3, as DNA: TGTGCCAGCAGTCCAGGGGTAGCCTACGAGCAGTACTTC. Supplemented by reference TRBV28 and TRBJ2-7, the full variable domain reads DVKVTQSSRYLVKRTGEKVFLECVQDMDHENMFWYRQDPGLGLRLIYFSYDVKMKEKGDIPEGYSVSREKKERFSLILESASTNQTSMYLCASSPGVAYEQYFGPGTRLTVT.

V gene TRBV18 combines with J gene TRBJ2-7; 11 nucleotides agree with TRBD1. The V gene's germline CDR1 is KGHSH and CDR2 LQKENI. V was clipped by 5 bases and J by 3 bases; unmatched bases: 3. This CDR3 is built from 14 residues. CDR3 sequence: CASSSGQGVYEQYF. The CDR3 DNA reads TGTGCCAGCTCATCGGGACAGGGGGTCTACGAGCAGTACTTC.